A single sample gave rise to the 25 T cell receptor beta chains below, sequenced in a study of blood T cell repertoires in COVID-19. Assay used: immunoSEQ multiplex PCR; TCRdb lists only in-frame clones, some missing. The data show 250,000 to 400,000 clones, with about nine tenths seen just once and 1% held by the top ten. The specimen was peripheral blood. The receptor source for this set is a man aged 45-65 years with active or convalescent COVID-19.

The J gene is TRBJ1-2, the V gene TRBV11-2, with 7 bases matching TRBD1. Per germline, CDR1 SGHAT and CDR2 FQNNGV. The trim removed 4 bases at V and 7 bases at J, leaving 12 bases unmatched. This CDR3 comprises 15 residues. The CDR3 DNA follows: TGTGCCAGCAGCTACCAGTACAGGGGCTTCGGTGGCTACACCTTC. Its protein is CASSYQYRGFGGYTF. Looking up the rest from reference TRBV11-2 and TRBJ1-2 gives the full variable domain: EAGVAQSPRYKIIEKRQSVAFWCNPISGHATLYWYQQILGQGPKLLIQFQNNGVVDDSQLPKDRFSAERLKGVDSTLKIQPAKLEDSAVYLCASSYQYRGFGGYTFGSGTRLTVV.

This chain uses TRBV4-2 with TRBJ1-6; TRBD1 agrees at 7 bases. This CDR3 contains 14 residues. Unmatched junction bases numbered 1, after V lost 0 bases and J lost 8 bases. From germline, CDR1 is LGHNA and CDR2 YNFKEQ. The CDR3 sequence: CASSQEQGYSPLHF. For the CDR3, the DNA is TGTGCCAGCAGCCAAGAACAGGGGTATTCACCCCTCCACTTT.

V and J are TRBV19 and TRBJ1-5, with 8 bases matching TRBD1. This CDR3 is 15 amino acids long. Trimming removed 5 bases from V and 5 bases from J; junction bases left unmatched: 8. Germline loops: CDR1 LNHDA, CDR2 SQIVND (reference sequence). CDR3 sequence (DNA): TGTGCCAGTAGTCGTCTGGACAGGGAAGATCAGCCCCAGCATTTT. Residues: CASSRLDREDQPQHF. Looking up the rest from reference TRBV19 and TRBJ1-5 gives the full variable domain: DGGITQSPKYLFRKEGQNVTLSCEQNLNHDAMYWYRQDPGQGLRLIYYSQIVNDFQKGDIAEGYSVSREKKESFPLTVTSAQKNPTAFYLCASSRLDREDQPQHFGDGTRLSIL.

The CDR3 loop reads CASSESATVSSYNEQFF. DNA of the CDR3: TGCGCCAGCAGTGAGTCGGCGACAGTCTCCTCCTACAATGAGCAGTTCTTC. V usage is TRBV10-2 and J usage is TRBJ2-1; a possible D gene is TRBD1 (5 bases). The length of the CDR3 is 17 residues. Trimming took off 0 bases at V and 0 bases at J, with 12 bases between the two ends. The germline CDR1 and CDR2 sequences are WSHSY and SAAADI.

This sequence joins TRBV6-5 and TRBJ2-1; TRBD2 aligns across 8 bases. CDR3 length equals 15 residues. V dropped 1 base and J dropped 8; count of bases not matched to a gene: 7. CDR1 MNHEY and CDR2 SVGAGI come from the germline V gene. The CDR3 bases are TGTGCCAGCAGTTACTACACGGGAGGGCCAGATGAGCAGTTCTTC. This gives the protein CASSYYTGGPDEQFF.

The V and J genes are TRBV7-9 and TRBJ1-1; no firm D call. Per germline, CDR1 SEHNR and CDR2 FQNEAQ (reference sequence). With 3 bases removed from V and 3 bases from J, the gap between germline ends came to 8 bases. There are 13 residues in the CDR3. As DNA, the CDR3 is TGTGCCAGCAGCTTTTCTCGGGACACTGAAGCTTTCTTT. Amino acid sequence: CASSFSRDTEAFF.

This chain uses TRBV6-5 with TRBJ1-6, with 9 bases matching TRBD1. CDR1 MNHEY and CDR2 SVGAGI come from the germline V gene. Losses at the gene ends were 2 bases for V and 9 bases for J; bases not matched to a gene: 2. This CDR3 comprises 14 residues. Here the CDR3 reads CASSYGQGPSPLHF. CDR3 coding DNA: TGTGCCAGCAGTTACGGACAGGGGCCTTCACCCCTCCACTTT.

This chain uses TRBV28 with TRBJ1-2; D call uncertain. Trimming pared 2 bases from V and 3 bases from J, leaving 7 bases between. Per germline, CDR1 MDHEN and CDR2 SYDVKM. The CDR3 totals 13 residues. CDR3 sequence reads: CASSLVGDYGYTF. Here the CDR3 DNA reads TGTGCCAGCAGTTTAGTGGGAGACTATGGCTACACCTTC.

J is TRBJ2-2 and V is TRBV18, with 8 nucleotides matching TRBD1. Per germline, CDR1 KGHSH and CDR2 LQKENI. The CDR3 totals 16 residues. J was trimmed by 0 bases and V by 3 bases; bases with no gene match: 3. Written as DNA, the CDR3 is TGTGCCAGCTCACCCGAGGGACAGGCGAACACCGGGGAGCTGTTTTTT. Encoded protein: CASSPEGQANTGELFF.

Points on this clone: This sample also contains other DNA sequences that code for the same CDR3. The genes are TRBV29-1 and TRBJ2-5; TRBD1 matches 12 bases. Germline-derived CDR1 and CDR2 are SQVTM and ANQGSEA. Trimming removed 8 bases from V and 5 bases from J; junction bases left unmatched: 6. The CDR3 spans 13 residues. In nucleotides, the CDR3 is TGCAGCACGGGACAGGGGGCGGGCGAGACCCAGTACTTC. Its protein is CSTGQGAGETQYF. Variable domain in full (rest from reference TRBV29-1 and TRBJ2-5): SAVISQKPSRDICQRGTSLTIQCQVDSQVTMMFWYRQQPGQSLTLIATANQGSEATYESGFVIDKFPISRPNLTFSTLTVSNMSPEDSSIYLCSTGQGAGETQYFGPGTRLLVL.

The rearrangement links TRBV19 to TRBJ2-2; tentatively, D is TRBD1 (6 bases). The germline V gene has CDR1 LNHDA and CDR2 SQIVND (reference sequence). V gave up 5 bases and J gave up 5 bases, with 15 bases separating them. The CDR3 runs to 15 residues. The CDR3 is CASSSLPRGTGELFF. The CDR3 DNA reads TGTGCCAGTAGTTCCCTTCCCAGGGGAACCGGGGAGCTGTTTTTT.

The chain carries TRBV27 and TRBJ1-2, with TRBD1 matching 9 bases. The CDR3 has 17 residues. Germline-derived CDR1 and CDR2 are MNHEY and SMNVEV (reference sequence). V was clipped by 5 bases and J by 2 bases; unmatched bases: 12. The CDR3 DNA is TGTGCCAGCAGTCCTTTTTTTGCGACAGGGGGAAACTATGGCTACACCTTC. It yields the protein CASSPFFATGGNYGYTF.

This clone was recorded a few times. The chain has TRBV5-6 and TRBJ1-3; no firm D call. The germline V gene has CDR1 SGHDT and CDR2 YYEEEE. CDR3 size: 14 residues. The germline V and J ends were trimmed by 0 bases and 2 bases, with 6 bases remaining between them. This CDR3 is CASSLDGPGNTIYF. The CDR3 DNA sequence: TGTGCCAGCAGCTTGGACGGTCCTGGAAACACCATATATTTT. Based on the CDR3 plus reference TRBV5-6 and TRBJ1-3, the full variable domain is DAGVTQSPTHLIKTRGQQVTLRCSPKSGHDTVSWYQQALGQGPQFIFQYYEEEERQRGNFPDRFSGHQFPNYSSELNVNALLLGDSALYLCASSLDGPGNTIYFGEGSWLTVV.

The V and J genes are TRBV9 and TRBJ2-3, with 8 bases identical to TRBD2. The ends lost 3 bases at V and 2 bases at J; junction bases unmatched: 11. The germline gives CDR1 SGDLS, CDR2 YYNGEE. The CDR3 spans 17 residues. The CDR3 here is CASSEPLLAEATDTQYF. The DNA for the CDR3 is TGTGCCAGCAGCGAGCCCCTACTAGCGGAGGCCACAGATACGCAGTATTTT. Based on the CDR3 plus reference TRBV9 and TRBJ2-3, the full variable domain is DSGVTQTPKHLITATGQRVTLRCSPRSGDLSVYWYQQSLDQGLQFLIQYYNGEERAKGNILERFSAQQFPDLHSELNLSSLELGDSALYFCASSEPLLAEATDTQYFGPGTRLTVL.

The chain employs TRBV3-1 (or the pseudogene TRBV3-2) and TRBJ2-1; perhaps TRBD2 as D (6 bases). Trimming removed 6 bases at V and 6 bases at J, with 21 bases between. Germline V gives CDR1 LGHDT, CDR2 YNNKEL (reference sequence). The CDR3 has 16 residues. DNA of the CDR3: TGTGCCAGCAGGCCGCTCGGTCTAGCGAATGTCAATGAGCAGTTCTTC. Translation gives CASRPLGLANVNEQFF.

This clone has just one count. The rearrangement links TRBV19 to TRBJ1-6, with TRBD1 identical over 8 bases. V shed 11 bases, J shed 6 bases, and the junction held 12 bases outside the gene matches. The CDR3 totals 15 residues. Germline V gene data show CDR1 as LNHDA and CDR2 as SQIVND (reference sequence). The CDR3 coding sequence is TGTGCCGCCCGGGACAGGTTCCTTGGTAATTCACCCCTCCACTTT. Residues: CAARDRFLGNSPLHF.

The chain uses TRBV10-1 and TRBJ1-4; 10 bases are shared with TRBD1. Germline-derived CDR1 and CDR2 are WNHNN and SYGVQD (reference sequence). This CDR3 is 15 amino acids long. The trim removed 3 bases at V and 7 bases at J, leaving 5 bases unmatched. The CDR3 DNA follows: TGCGCCAGCAGTGAACCGGGACAGGGGAGTGAAAAACTGTTTTTT. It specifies CASSEPGQGSEKLFF.

CDR3 DNA: TGTGCCAGCAGTTTCGCGGGGGACACTGAAGCTTTCTTT. Translation: CASSFAGDTEAFF. This chain connects TRBV28 to TRBJ1-1; possible D gene TRBD1, 5 bases. The CDR3 runs 13 residues. Per germline, CDR1 MDHEN and CDR2 SYDVKM. V was shortened by 3 bases and J by 3 bases, with 8 bases between the two germline ends.

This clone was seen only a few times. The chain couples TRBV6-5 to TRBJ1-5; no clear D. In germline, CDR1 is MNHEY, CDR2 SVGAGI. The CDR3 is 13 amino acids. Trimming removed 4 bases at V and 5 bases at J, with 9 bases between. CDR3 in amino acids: CASSSTLDQPQHF. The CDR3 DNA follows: TGTGCCAGCAGTTCGACACTGGATCAGCCCCAGCATTTT.

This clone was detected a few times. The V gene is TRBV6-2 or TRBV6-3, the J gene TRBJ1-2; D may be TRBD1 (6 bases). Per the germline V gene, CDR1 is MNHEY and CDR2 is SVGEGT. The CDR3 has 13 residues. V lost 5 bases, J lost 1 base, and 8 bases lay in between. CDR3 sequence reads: CASSQDSNYGYTF. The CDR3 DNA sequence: TGTGCCAGCAGTCAGGACAGTAACTATGGCTACACCTTC.

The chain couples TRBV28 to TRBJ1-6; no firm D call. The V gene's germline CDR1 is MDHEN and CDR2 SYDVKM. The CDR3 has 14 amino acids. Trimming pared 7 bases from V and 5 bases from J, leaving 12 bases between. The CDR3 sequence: CASILRGDNSPLHF. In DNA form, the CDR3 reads TGTGCCAGCATTCTCCGGGGAGATAATTCACCCCTCCACTTT.

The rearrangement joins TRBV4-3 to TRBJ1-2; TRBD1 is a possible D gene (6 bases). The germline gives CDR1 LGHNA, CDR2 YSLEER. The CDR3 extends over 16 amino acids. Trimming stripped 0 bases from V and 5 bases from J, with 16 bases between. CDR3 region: CASSQDRGGARYGYTF. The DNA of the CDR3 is TGCGCCAGCAGCCAAGATCGGGGGGGCGCCAGGTATGGCTACACCTTC.

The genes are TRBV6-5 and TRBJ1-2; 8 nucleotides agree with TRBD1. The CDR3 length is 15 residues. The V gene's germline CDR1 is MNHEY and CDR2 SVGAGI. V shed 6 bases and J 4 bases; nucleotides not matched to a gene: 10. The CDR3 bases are TGTGCCAGCAGATCAACAGGGGGTACGAGCTATGGCTACACCTTC. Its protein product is CASRSTGGTSYGYTF.

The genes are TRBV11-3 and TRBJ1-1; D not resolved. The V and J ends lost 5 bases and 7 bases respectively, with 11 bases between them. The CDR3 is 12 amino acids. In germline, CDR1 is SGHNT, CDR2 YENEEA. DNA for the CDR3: TGTGCCAGCAGCGGCGAGGCTGATGAAGCTTTCTTT. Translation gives CASSGEADEAFF.

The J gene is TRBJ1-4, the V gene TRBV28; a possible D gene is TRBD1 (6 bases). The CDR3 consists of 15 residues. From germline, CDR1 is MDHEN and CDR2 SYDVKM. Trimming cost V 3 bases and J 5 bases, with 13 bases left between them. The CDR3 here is CASSFGGAWNEKLFF. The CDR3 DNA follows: TGTGCCAGCAGTTTTGGGGGCGCGTGGAATGAAAAACTGTTTTTT.